This T cell receptor beta chain emerged from a study of breast tumors, draining lymph nodes, adjacent tissues. Study-level findings and limits: Data fit most tumor T cells coming from lymph node, expanding in tumor.

TCRdb passed the multiplex PCR reads through MiXCR, listing each CDR3 protein once. Here the sample spans approximately 130,000 distinct CDR3 sequences, over 20% being singletons. The lymph nodes were axillary draining lymph nodes from breast cancer patients. The sample holds a few counts of this clonotype. Its target is not known. A much larger clone differs by one base, so this may be a read error. The CDR3 totals 13 residues. The germline gives CDR1 DFQATT, CDR2 SNEGSKA (reference sequence). Trimming pared 3 bases from V and 8 bases from J, leaving 13 bases between. This TCR came from a female donor with breast cancer. Some clones in this sample may be carry-over from other donors' samples. Sequencing input: axillary lymph node tissue. The chain couples TRBV20-1 to TRBJ1-4, with TRBD1 as a possible D gene (6 bases). Here the CDR3 reads CSASDGGGEKLFF. The CDR3 nucleotides read TGCAGTGCTAGCGACGGAGGGGGGGAAAAACTGTTTTTT.